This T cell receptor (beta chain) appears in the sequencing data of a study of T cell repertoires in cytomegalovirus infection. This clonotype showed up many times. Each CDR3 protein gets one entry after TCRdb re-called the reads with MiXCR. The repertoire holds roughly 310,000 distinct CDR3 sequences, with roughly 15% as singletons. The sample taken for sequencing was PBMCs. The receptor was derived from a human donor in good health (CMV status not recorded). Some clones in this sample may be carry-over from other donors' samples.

Here the CDR3 reads CASSLVGGSGSNQPQHF. CDR3 DNA sequence: TGTGCCAGCAGCTTAGTTGGAGGGTCAGGGAGCAATCAGCCCCAGCATTTT. The rearrangement uses TRBV7-2 and TRBJ1-5; D perhaps matches TRBD1 (5 bases). Trimming removed 1 base at V and 1 base at J, with 14 bases between. This CDR3 has 17 amino acids. Germline V gene lookup returns CDR1 SGHTA and CDR2 FQGNSA. The full variable domain, in which reference TRBV7-2 and TRBJ1-5 provide the parts outside the CDR3, is GAGVSQSPSNKVTEKGKDVELRCDPISGHTALYWYRQSLGQGLEFLIYFQGNSAPDKSGLPSDRFSAERTGGSVSTLTIQRTQQEDSAVYLCASSLVGGSGSNQPQHFGDGTRLSIL.